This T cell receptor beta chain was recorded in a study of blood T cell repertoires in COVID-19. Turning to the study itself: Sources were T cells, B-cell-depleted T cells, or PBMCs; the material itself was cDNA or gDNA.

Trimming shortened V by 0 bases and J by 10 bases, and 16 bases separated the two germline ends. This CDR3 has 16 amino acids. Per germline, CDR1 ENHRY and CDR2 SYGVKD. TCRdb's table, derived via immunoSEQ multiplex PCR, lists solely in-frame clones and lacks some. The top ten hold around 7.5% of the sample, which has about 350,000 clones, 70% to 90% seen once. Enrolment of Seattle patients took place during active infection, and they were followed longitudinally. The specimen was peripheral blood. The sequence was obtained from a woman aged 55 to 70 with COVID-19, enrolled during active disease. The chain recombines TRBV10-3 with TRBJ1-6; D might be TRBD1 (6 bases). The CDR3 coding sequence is TGTGCCATCAGTGAGTCGCCCGCCTCAGGGGCCTCACCCCTCCACTTT. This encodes CAISESPASGASPLHF.